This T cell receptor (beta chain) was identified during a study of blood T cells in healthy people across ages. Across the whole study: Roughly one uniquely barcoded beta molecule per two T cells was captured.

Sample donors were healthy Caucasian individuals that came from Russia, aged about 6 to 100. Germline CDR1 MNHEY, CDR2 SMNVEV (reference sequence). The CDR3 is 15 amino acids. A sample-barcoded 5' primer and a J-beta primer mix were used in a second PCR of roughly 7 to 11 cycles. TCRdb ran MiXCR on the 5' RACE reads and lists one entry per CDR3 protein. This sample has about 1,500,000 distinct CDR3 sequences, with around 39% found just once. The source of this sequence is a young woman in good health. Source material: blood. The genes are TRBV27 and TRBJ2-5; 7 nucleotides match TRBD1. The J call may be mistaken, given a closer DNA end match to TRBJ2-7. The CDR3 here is CASSPLLRRGHEQYF. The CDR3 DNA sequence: TGTGCCAGCAGTCCCCTTTTGCGAAGGGGGCACGAGCAGTACTTC.